This T cell receptor (beta chain) was sequenced in a study of cytomegalovirus exposure and HLA in healthy donors. It was with 60 Vbeta and 13 Jbeta primers that the PCR ran. Sequenced by immunoSEQ multiplex PCR; TCRdb stores in-frame clones only, minus some. The sample holds about 38,000 clones, 86% seen once. This clone was seen more than once but under ten times. The receptor was isolated from a woman aged 40-49 years in good health and CMV-seropositive. Sample: PBMCs.

The CDR3 loop reads CASSFTSRDRDEAFF. The CDR3 DNA sequence: TGTGCCAGCAGCTTTACGTCCCGGGACAGGGATGAAGCTTTCTTT. This sequence joins TRBV7-9 and TRBJ1-1; 9 nucleotides line up with TRBD1. Trimming took 3 bases from V and 7 from J; bases not matched to a gene: 9. The CDR3 is 15 residues long. Germline CDR1 and CDR2: SEHNR and FQNEAQ (reference sequence). The full variable domain, rest sourced from reference TRBV7-9 and TRBJ1-1, is DTGVSQNPRHKITKRGQNVTFRCDPISEHNRLYWYRQTLGQGPEFLTYFQNEAQLEKSRLLSDRFSAERPKGSFSTLEIQRTEQGDSAMYLCASSFTSRDRDEAFFGQGTRLTVV.